The entry below gives a single TCR beta chain sequence along with its context. This sample is drawn from a study of cytomegalovirus exposure and HLA in healthy donors. Profiling relied on immunoSEQ multiplex PCR, and the TCRdb table lists in-frame clones only, not all of them. This table has about 130,000 clones, about 89% appearing once. Germline values: CDR1 ENHRY, CDR2 SYGVKD. The CDR3 runs 15 residues. With 3 bases removed from V and 1 base from J, the gap between germline ends came to 11 bases. The sample was PBMCs. V is TRBV10-3 and J is TRBJ2-3; TRBD2 might be the D (7 bases). This receptor was identified in a woman in her late teens or twenties in good health and CMV-seronegative. CDR3 region: CAISDGGGGTDTQYF. The CDR3 nucleotides read TGTGCCATCAGTGACGGAGGGGGGGGCACAGATACGCAGTATTTT.